The rows below give T cell receptor beta chains drawn from one sample of a study of shared clonotypes between healthy human individuals. TCRdb keeps only in-frame clones here, not all; method: immunoSEQ multiplex PCR. The sample has a few hundred thousand clones; around 78% are singletons. What was sequenced was PBMCs. These receptor sequences come from a middle-aged woman in good health. Some clones in this sample may be carry-over from other donors' samples. Both conserved end residues are trimmed from each CDR3. Clone size is given for some rows only: seen once, a few or many times, or a class if the clone is expanded.

V: TRBV9; size: once; J: TRBJ2-1; CDR3: ASSPRTSGFTYNEQF
V: TRBV27; size: NA; J: TRBJ2-1; CDR3: ASTDTSGRSYNEQF
V: TRBV28; size: NA; J: TRBJ1-2; CDR3: ASSPGHALA
V: TRBV30; size: NA; J: TRBJ2-7; CDR3: AWSSPGSYAYEQY
V: TRBV6-1; size: few; J: TRBJ1-1; CDR3: ASSLTGERTEAF
V: TRBV6-5; size: NA; J: TRBJ2-7; CDR3: ASSYSGPREQY
V: TRBV6-1; size: NA; J: TRBJ1-2; CDR3: ASSAQDRAYGYT
V: TRBV20-1; size: NA; J: TRBJ2-3; CDR3: SAEGLDTQY
V: TRBV29-1; size: NA; J: TRBJ2-3; CDR3: SVGTSGSLGTQY
V: TRBV4-3; size: NA; J: TRBJ2-3; CDR3: ASSQDAGTSPPRTDTQY
V: TRBV2; size: NA; J: TRBJ1-4; CDR3: ASRGSAGNNEKLF
V: TRBV7-8; size: NA; J: TRBJ1-4; CDR3: ASSSGTGDEKLF
V: TRBV5-1; size: NA; J: TRBJ2-2; CDR3: ASSLPVSGGAGELF
V: TRBV2; size: once; J: TRBJ2-7; CDR3: ASRQGGYEQY
V: TRBV5-1; size: NA; J: TRBJ2-2; CDR3: ASSLVRGTNTGELF
V: TRBV5-1; size: NA; J: TRBJ1-2; CDR3: ASSLGTANYGYT
V: TRBV7-9; size: few; J: TRBJ1-1; CDR3: ASSRLVPPEAF
V: TRBV4-1; size: NA; J: TRBJ1-3; CDR3: ASSHRGNTIY
V: TRBV9; size: NA; J: TRBJ2-7; CDR3: ASSPYPGPEQY
V: TRBV6-6; size: NA; J: TRBJ1-5; CDR3: ASSYGDSQPQH
V: TRBV28; size: few; J: TRBJ1-1; CDR3: ASSFITSLDSFLNTEAF
V: TRBV15; size: NA; J: TRBJ1-2; CDR3: ATSRDPRVTGYT
V: TRBV4-1; size: once; J: TRBJ1-2; CDR3: ASSQGSGRKDYGYT
V: TRBV7-6; size: NA; J: TRBJ1-1; CDR3: ASSLSAGQANTEAF
V: TRBV29-1; size: NA; J: TRBJ2-7; CDR3: SVARDYEQY
V: TRBV4-3; size: NA; J: TRBJ1-4; CDR3: ASSQDLGEKLF
V: TRBV2; size: once; J: TRBJ2-7; CDR3: ASSLGSYEQY
V: TRBV5-4; size: NA; J: TRBJ2-7; CDR3: ASSLGGTSGLSYEQY
V: TRBV10-2; size: NA; J: TRBJ2-5; CDR3: ASRGLAGRSKETQY
V: TRBV4-2; size: NA; J: TRBJ1-6; CDR3: ASSQVTGQNFSPLH
V: TRBV7-2; size: once; J: TRBJ2-5; CDR3: ASSRDRGAETQY
V: TRBV19; size: NA; J: TRBJ1-5; CDR3: ASSHAGSGNQPQH
V: TRBV6-6; size: NA; J: TRBJ2-2; CDR3: ASRPDRANTGELF
V: TRBV5-1; size: NA; J: TRBJ1-1; CDR3: ASSLGHLNEAF
V: TRBV2; size: NA; J: TRBJ2-7; CDR3: ASTEGGSPYFRYEQY
V: TRBV30; size: NA; J: TRBJ2-7; CDR3: AWTPDSTYEQY
V: TRBV11-3; size: NA; J: TRBJ2-2; CDR3: ASSLQGTPNTGELF
V: TRBV28; size: NA; J: TRBJ2-3; CDR3: ASSLLAGGPGDTQY
V: TRBV2; size: NA; J: TRBJ2-1; CDR3: ASSVSNGPYNEQF
V: TRBV5-1; size: NA; J: TRBJ2-1; CDR3: ASSLKVASGLAGLLDYNEQF
V: TRBV7-6; size: NA; J: TRBJ1-2; CDR3: ASSFGGNHGYT
V: TRBV18; size: NA; J: TRBJ2-7; CDR3: ASSPRFGNSYEQY
V: TRBV27; size: NA; J: TRBJ2-1; CDR3: ASSYRGWATYNEQF
V: TRBV27; size: NA; J: TRBJ2-5; CDR3: ASLPLGSGQETQY
V: TRBV28; size: NA; J: TRBJ1-4; CDR3: ASSRLRWGVGEKLF
V: TRBV4-3; size: few; J: TRBJ2-3; CDR3: ASSQVAQVGGLTDTQY
V: TRBV5-1; size: few; J: TRBJ2-3; CDR3: ASSFGVGSADTQY
V: TRBV2; size: NA; J: TRBJ1-2; CDR3: ASSPGAINYGYT
V: TRBV14; size: NA; J: TRBJ1-2; CDR3: ASSQAGVSYT
V: TRBV10-1; size: NA; J: TRBJ2-3; CDR3: ASSDSDRTDTQY
V: TRBV18; size: NA; J: TRBJ2-5; CDR3: ASSPTRMSTSGQETQY
V: TRBV18; size: NA; J: TRBJ2-7; CDR3: ASSPPGPLYEQY
V: TRBV19; size: few; J: TRBJ1-5; CDR3: ASSSGQGLRPQH
V: TRBV5-1; size: once; J: TRBJ2-3; CDR3: ASSRDRGPIDTQY
V: TRBV6-4; size: many; J: TRBJ2-3; CDR3: ASSFRSGSGDTQY
V: TRBV6-5; size: NA; J: TRBJ2-1; CDR3: ASSRSDLGNEQF
V: TRBV28; size: NA; J: TRBJ1-2; CDR3: ASSSGEETRIYGYT
V: TRBV21-1; size: NA; J: TRBJ2-7; CDR3: ASSRLAGVICYEQY
V: TRBV5-1; size: NA; J: TRBJ2-1; CDR3: ASSPGTAGNEQF